The rows below give T cell receptor beta chains drawn from one sample of a study of T cells after yellow fever vaccination. MiXCR was run by TCRdb on the 5' RACE reads, yielding one entry per CDR3 protein. This sample has 150,000 to 200,000 distinct CDR3 sequences, with around 7.2% found just once. The sequencing here drew on CD4+ T cells sorted from PBMCs, taken 5 to 6 days after the first yellow fever vaccination. The receptors stem from a man in his late teens or twenties who received the YFV17D yellow fever vaccine. Each CDR3 is given with its conserved first and last residue. The D gene is left open where the match is weak. The size field is filled for only some rows; it gives once, few, many or a size class.

>many|TRBV4-1|.|TRBJ1-6|14
TGCGCCAGCAGCTGGACGGGACCTAATTCACCCCTCCACTTT
CASSWTGPNSPLHF
>few|TRBV11-2|.|TRBJ2-4|15
TGTGCCAGCAGCTTAGTTGAGTCTGGGGACTCGAGACAGTACTTC
CASSLVESGDSRQYF
>many|TRBV24-1|TRBD2|TRBJ2-3|18
TGTGCCACCAGTGACCGTTGGACTAGCGGGGGGACCACAGATACGCAGTATTTT
CATSDRWTSGGTTDTQYF
>once|TRBV5-1|.|TRBJ1-2|13
TGCGCCAGCAGCGATGGGCCCCTGGGGGGCTACACCTTC
CASSDGPLGGYTF
>many|TRBV20-1|.|TRBJ2-1|12
TGCAGTACTAAGTGGCAGTCCAATGAGCAGTTCTTC
CSTKWQSNEQFF
>.|TRBV6-1|TRBD2|TRBJ2-5|15
TGTGCCAGCAGCCGAGCGGGGGCCAACCTAGAGACCCAGTACTTC
CASSRAGANLETQYF
>many|TRBV6-5|TRBD1|TRBJ1-5|16
TGTGCCAGCAGTCGCAACAGGGGCGATAGCAATCAGCCCCAGCATTTT
CASSRNRGDSNQPQHF
>many|TRBV18|TRBD1|TRBJ2-7|15
TGTGCCAGCTCACAATTCCGGGACAGGGCGTACGAGCAGTACTTC
CASSQFRDRAYEQYF
>.|TRBV9|.|TRBJ1-6|14
TGTGCCAGCAGCGTAGGTGCAGGGCATTCACCCCTCCACTTT
CASSVGAGHSPLHF
>.|TRBV6-1|.|TRBJ1-3|13
TGTGCCAGCAGTGGGGGGACCGGAAACACCATATATTTT
CASSGGTGNTIYF
>few|TRBV20-1|TRBD1|TRBJ2-7|15
TGCAGTGCTAGAATCCCGACAGGGGTAGACTACGAGCAGTACTTC
CSARIPTGVDYEQYF
>.|TRBV4-1|.|TRBJ1-1|14
TGCGCCAGCAGCCAAGAGCGGTTCATGGAAGAAGCTTTCTTT
CASSQERFMEEAFF
>.|TRBV5-1|TRBD2|TRBJ2-5|15
TGCGCCAGCAGCTCCCTAGCGGGGCGCCAAGAGACCCAGTACTTC
CASSSLAGRQETQYF
>.|TRBV20-1|.|TRBJ2-3|11
TGCAGTGCTAGAGGAGTGAGGGGAAAGTATTTT
CSARGVRGKYF
>many|TRBV3-1|.|TRBJ1-4|14
TGTGCCTCAAGCAGGAGTGCAACTAATGAAAAACTGTTTTTT
CASSRSATNEKLFF
>.|TRBV5-4|.|TRBJ1-1|15
TGTGCCAGCAGGCCTGACCAGGGGATTTCCACTGAAGCTTTCTTT
CASRPDQGISTEAFF
>.|TRBV5-1|.|TRBJ1-1|17
TGCGCCAGCAGCTTGGACCCGGGAAACTTTGGGGCCACTGAAGCTTTCTTT
CASSLDPGNFGATEAFF
>many|TRBV5-1|.|TRBJ2-3|14
TGCGCCAGCAGGGACCAAGCTAGCACAGATACGCAGTATTTT
CASRDQASTDTQYF
>many|TRBV3-1|.|TRBJ2-3|14
TGTGCCAGCAGCCAAGAGGGGCAGGTCGATACGCAGTATTTT
CASSQEGQVDTQYF
>many|TRBV5-1|.|TRBJ2-1|15
TGCGCCAGCAGCTCCGAGGGGACTTTTTACAATGAGCAGTTCTTC
CASSSEGTFYNEQFF
>many|TRBV7-9|.|TRBJ2-1|14
TGTGCCAGCAGCCTCCGGGGGGCGTCCGATGAGCAGTTCTTC
CASSLRGASDEQFF
>.|TRBV30|.|TRBJ2-1|17
TGTGCCTGGAGTGTAGACCGGACGGGGGCCATCTACAATGAGCAGTTCTTC
CAWSVDRTGAIYNEQFF
>many|TRBV12-3/TRBV12-4|.|TRBJ2-7|12
TGTGCCCCCGACGTATGGGTCTACGAGCAGTACTTC
CAPDVWVYEQYF
>.|TRBV5-1|.|TRBJ1-3|15
TGCGCCAGCAGCTTGGCTGGGGGGCACGGAAACACCATATATTTT
CASSLAGGHGNTIYF
>few|TRBV12-3/TRBV12-4|.|TRBJ2-6|13
TGTGCCAGTTCAGGGGCTGGGGCCAACGTCCTGACTTTC
CASSGAGANVLTF
>.|TRBV29-1|TRBD2|TRBJ2-1|13
TGCAGCGCCTCGACTAGCGGGGGGCCAGAGCAGTTCTTC
CSASTSGGPEQFF
>.|TRBV7-8|.|TRBJ2-3|14
TGTGCCAGCAGCTTACTGACTAGCACAGATACGCAGTATTTT
CASSLLTSTDTQYF
>many|TRBV6-1|.|TRBJ2-3|14
TGTGCCAGCAGTGTTGAGGGGCACACAGATACGCAGTATTTT
CASSVEGHTDTQYF
>many|TRBV5-6|.|TRBJ1-1|15
TGTGCCAGCAGCTTGGCCGGGACGGCGAACACTGAAGCTTTCTTT
CASSLAGTANTEAFF
>.|TRBV20-1|TRBD1|TRBJ2-6|16
TGCAGTGCTCGGGACAGGAACACCGACGGGGCCAACGTCCTGACTTTC
CSARDRNTDGANVLTF
>few|TRBV20-1|.|TRBJ2-7|12
TGCAGTGCTAGAGGCCCGTTCTACGAGCAGTACTTC
CSARGPFYEQYF
>.|TRBV5-1|.|TRBJ2-1|14
TGCGCCAGCAGCTTGTATCTAGCACGCAATGAGCAGTTCTTC
CASSLYLARNEQFF
>few|TRBV9|TRBD1|TRBJ1-5|15
TGTGCCAGCAGCGTAGCCGACAGGGTGGATCAGCCCCAGCATTTT
CASSVADRVDQPQHF
>.|TRBV4-1|TRBD2|TRBJ2-3|16
TGCGCCAGCAGGGAGGGGAGCGGGGGGGGCGGGGATACGCAGTATTTT
CASREGSGGGGDTQYF
>few|TRBV7-3|.|TRBJ2-3|15
TGTGCCAGCAGCTTACGAGGTCAGAGCACAGATACGCAGTATTTT
CASSLRGQSTDTQYF
>.|TRBV20-1|TRBD2|TRBJ2-3|14
TGCAGTGCTCCCCGGGGGGGAAGGACAGATACGCAGTATTTT
CSAPRGGRTDTQYF
>few|TRBV7-9|TRBD1|TRBJ1-5|13
TGTGCCAGCAGTCGACAGGGATTCGAGCCCCAGCATTTT
CASSRQGFEPQHF
>many|TRBV7-9|TRBD2|TRBJ2-5|13
TGTGCCAGCCGGGGGGGGGCTCGGGAGACCCAGTACTTC
CASRGGARETQYF
>many|TRBV20-1|.|TRBJ2-2|15
TGCAGTGCCCCTGAACCGGGGAGGAACACCGGGGAGCTGTTTTTT
CSAPEPGRNTGELFF
>many|TRBV3-1|.|TRBJ1-5|13
TGTGCCAGCAGCCAGTTAGGTGATCAGCCCCAGCATTTT
CASSQLGDQPQHF
>many|TRBV4-1|.|TRBJ2-5|15
TGCGCCAGCAGCCAAGCCGCACAATCGGGGGTGACCCAGTACTTC
CASSQAAQSGVTQYF
>many|TRBV21-1|.|TRBJ1-3|20
TGTGCCAGCACCGAGGGACAGGGGGCCCCATATTCATTTTTTGGAAACACCATATATTTT
CASTEGQGAPYSFFGNTIYF
>many|TRBV4-3|TRBD2|TRBJ2-3|17
TGCGCCAGCAGCCAGTCCACTAGCGGGGGGGCTGCACGGAAGCAGTATTTT
CASSQSTSGGAARKQYF
>.|TRBV20-1|.|TRBJ2-5|13
TGCAGTGCCTCCCGACTAGACCAAGAGACCCAGTACTTC
CSASRLDQETQYF
>many|TRBV5-4|TRBD1|TRBJ1-1|15
TGTGCCAGCAGCTTACGGACAGGGTCGCGAACTGAAGCTTTCTTT
CASSLRTGSRTEAFF
>.|TRBV7-9|TRBD1|TRBJ2-5|17
TGTGCCAGCAGCCCGGGGCTAGGACAGGGGTACCAAGAGACCCAGTACTTC
CASSPGLGQGYQETQYF
>few|TRBV5-6|.|TRBJ1-3|15
TGTGCCAGCAGCTTACAGGGCCTCCTTGGAAACACCATATATTTT
CASSLQGLLGNTIYF
>few|TRBV7-9|.|TRBJ2-6|16
TGTGCCAGCAGCCGGAATAAATGGGCTGGGGCCAACGTCCTGACTTTC
CASSRNKWAGANVLTF
>many|TRBV7-2|.|TRBJ2-1|17
TGTGCCAGCAGCCCCAAGACGGGACTGACCGCCCGCAATGAGCAGTTCTTC
CASSPKTGLTARNEQFF
>many|TRBV25-1|TRBD1|TRBJ1-1|13
TGTGCCAGCAGTACGACAGGGTCCACTGAAGCTTTCTTT
CASSTTGSTEAFF
>many|TRBV4-3|.|TRBJ2-5|13
TGCGCCAGCAGCCAAGAGGTCCAAGAGACCCAGTACTTC
CASSQEVQETQYF
>.|TRBV27|TRBD1|TRBJ2-7|15
TGTGCCAGCAGTCTCCGGGACAGCCAGACCTACGAGCAGTACTTC
CASSLRDSQTYEQYF
>many|TRBV18|.|TRBJ2-2|16
TGTGCCAGCTCACCATCATCGACAGCGTGGATCGGGGAGCTGTTTTTT
CASSPSSTAWIGELFF
>few|TRBV5-1|TRBD1|TRBJ1-3|14
TGCGCCAGCAGCTTGTTGGGACAGGGAAACACCATATATTTT
CASSLLGQGNTIYF
>many|TRBV20-1|TRBD2|TRBJ2-1|18
TGCAGTGCTAGAGATCCCTATAGCGGGGGGGCCGGTTACAATGAGCAGTTCTTC
CSARDPYSGGAGYNEQFF